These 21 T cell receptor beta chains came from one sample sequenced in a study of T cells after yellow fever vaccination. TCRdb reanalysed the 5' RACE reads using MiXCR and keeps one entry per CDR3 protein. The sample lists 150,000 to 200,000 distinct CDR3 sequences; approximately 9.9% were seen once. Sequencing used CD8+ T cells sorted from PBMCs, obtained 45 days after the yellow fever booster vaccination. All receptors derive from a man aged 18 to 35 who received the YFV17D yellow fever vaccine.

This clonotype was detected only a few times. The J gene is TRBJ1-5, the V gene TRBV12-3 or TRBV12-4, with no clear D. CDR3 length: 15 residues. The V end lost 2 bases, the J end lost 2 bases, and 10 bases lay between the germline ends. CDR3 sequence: CASSLKGHGNQPQHF. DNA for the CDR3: TGTGCCAGCAGTTTAAAAGGGCACGGCAATCAGCCCCAGCATTTT.

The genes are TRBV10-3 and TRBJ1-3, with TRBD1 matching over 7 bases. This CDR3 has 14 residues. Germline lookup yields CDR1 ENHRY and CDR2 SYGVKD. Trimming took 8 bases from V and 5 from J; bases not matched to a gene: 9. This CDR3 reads CAIAPQGPRNTIYF. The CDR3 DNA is TGTGCCATCGCTCCACAGGGGCCTAGAAACACCATATATTTT.

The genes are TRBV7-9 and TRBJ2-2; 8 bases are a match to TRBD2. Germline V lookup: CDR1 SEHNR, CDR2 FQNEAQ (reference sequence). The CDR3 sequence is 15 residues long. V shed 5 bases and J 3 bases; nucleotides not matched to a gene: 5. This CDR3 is CASSAGGADTGELFF. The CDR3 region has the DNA TGTGCCAGCAGCGCCGGGGGGGCCGACACCGGGGAGCTGTTTTTT.

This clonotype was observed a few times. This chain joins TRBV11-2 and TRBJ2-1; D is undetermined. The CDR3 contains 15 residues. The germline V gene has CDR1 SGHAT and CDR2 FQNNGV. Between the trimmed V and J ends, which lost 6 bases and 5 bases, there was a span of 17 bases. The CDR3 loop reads CASRTSLDPNNEQFF. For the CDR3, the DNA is TGTGCCAGCAGAACGTCCCTTGATCCGAACAATGAGCAGTTCTTC.

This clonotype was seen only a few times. CDR3 in DNA: TGCGCCAGCAGCCAAGATGGCGAGGGATATGAAAAACTGTTTTTT. It translates to CASSQDGEGYEKLFF. The chain combines TRBV4-3 with TRBJ1-4; D call uncertain. V gave up 0 bases and J gave up 6 bases, with 11 bases separating them. Germline CDR1 reads LGHNA; CDR2 reads YSLEER. The CDR3 has 15 amino acids.

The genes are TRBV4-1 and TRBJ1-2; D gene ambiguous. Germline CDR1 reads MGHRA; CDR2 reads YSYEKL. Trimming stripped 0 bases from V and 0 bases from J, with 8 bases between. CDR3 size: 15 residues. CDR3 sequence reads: CASSQDPLTNYGYTF. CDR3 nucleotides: TGCGCCAGCAGCCAAGATCCACTGACTAACTATGGCTACACCTTC.

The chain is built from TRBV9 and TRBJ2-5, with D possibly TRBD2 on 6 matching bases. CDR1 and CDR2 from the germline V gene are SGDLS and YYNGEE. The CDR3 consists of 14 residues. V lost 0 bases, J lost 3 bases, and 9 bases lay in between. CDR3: CASSVGGAEETQYF. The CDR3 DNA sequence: TGTGCCAGCAGCGTAGGCGGGGCAGAAGAGACCCAGTACTTC.

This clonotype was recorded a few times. The CDR3 region has the DNA TGCGCCAGCAGCTGGGGGACAGGGGCCTACGAGCAGTACGTC. Translation: CASSWGTGAYEQYV. The chain carries TRBV5-1 and TRBJ2-7; 10 nucleotides match TRBD1. The germline gives CDR1 SGHRS, CDR2 YFSETQ. This CDR3 region has 14 residues. V gave up 3 bases and J gave up 2 bases; unmatched junction bases: 2.

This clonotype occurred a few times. CDR3 DNA: TGTGCCAGCAGCTTAAGTCCCTATGGCTACACCTTC. It codes for CASSLSPYGYTF. The gene calls are TRBV7-9 and TRBJ1-2; no clear D. The V gene's germline CDR1 is SEHNR and CDR2 FQNEAQ (reference sequence). V lost 2 bases, J lost 4 bases, and 5 bases lay in between. This CDR3 spans 12 amino acids.

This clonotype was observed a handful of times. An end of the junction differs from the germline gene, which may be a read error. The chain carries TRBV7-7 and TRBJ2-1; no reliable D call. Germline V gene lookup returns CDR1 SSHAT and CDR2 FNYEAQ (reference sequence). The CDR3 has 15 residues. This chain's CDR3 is CASSLAESSYNEQFF. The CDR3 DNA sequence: TGTGCTAGCAGCTTGGCCGAGAGCTCCTACAATGAGCAGTTCTTC.

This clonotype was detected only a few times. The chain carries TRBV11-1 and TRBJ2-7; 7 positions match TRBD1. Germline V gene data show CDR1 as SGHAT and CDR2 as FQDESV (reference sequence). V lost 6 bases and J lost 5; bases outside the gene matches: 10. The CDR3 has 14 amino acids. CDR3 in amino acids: CASSRRQGGHEQYV. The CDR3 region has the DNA TGTGCCAGCAGTCGCCGACAGGGTGGCCACGAGCAGTACGTC.

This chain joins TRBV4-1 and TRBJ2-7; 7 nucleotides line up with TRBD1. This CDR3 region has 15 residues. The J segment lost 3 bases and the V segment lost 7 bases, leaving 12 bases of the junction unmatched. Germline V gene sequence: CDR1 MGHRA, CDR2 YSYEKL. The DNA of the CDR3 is TGCGCCAGCACCCCGAAGGAGAGGGGGCTCTACGAGCAGTACTTC. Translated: CASTPKERGLYEQYF.

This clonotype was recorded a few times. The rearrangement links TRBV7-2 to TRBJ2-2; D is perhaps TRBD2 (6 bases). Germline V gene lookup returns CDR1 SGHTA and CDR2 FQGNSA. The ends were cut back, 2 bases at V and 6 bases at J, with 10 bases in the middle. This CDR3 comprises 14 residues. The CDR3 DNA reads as TGTGCCAGCAGCTTATGGCGGGGAGCCGGGGAGCTGTTTTTT. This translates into CASSLWRGAGELFF.

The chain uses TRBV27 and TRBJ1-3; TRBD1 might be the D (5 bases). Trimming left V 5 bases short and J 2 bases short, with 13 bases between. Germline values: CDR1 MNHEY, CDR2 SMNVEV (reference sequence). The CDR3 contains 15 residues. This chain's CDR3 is CASSRTGGAGNTIYF. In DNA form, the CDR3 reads TGTGCCAGCAGTCGAACGGGAGGGGCTGGAAACACCATATATTTT.

The CDR3 reads CASSLVAGDVKNIQYF. CDR3 in DNA: TGTGCCAGCAGCTTAGTGGCAGGGGATGTCAAAAACATTCAGTACTTC. The gene calls are TRBV7-8 and TRBJ2-4, with a weak D call TRBD1 (6 bases). This CDR3 comprises 16 residues. Per germline, CDR1 SGHVS and CDR2 FQNEAQ. V was cut by 1 base and J by 3 bases, with 13 bases left in between.

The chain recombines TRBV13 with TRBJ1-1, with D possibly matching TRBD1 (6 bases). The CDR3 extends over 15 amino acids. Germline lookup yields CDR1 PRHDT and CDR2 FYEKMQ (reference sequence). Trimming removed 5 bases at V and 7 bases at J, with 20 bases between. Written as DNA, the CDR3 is TGTGCCAGCAGCGGCCAGGGGAAGGAGGGATTTGAAGCTTTCTTT. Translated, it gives CASSGQGKEGFEAFF.

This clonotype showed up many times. CDR3: CASSYGQGATGELFF. The CDR3 DNA sequence: TGTGCCAGCAGTTACGGACAGGGGGCGACCGGGGAGCTGTTTTTT. The V gene is TRBV6-5, the J gene TRBJ2-2; TRBD1 matches 11 bases. With V trimmed by 2 bases and J by 5 bases, 1 base remained unmatched. CDR1 MNHEY and CDR2 SVGAGI come from the germline V gene. The CDR3 totals 15 residues.

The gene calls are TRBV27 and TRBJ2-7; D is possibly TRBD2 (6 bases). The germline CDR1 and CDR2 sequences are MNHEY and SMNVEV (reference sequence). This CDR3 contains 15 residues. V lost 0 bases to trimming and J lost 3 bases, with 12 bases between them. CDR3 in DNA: TGTGCCAGCAGTTTATCCGGGACTCTCGTCTACGAGCAGTACTTC. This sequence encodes CASSLSGTLVYEQYF.

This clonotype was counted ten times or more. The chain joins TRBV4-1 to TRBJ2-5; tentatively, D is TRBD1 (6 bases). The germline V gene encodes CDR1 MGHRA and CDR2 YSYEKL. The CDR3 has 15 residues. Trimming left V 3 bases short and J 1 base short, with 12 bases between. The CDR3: CASSQTDRTQETQYF. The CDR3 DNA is TGCGCCAGCAGCCAGACCGACAGGACCCAAGAGACCCAGTACTTC.

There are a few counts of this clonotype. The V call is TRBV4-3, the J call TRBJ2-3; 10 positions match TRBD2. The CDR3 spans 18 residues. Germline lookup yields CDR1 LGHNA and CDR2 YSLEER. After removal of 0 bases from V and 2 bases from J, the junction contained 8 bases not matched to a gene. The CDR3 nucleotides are TGCGCCAGCAGCCAAGATCTGGTAGCGGGGGGACTCACAGATACGCAGTATTTT. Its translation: CASSQDLVAGGLTDTQYF.

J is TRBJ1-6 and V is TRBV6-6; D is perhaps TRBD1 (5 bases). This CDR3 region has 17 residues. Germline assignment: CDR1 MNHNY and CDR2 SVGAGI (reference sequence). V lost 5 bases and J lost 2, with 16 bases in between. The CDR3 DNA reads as TGTGCCAGCAGTAAGGGACCCCCAGGGACCTATAATTCACCCCTCCACTTT. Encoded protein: CASSKGPPGTYNSPLHF.